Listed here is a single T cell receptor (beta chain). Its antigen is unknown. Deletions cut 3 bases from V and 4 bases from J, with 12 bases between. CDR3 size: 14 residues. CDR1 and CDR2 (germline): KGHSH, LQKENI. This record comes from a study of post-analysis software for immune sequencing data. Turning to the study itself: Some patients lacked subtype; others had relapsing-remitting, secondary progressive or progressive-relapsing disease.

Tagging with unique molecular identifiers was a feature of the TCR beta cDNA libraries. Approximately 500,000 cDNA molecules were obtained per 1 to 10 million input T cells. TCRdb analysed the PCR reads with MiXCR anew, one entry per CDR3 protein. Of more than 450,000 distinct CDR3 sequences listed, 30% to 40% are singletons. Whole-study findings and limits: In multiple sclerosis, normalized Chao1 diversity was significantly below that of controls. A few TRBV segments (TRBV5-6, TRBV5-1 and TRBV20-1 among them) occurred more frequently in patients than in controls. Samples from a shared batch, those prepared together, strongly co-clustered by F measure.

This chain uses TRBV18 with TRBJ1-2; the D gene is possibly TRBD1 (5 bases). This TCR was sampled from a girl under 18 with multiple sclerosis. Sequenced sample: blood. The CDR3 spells CASSPNDSPYGYTF. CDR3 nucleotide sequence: TGTGCCAGCTCACCTAACGACAGCCCCTATGGCTACACCTTC.